The entry below gives a single T cell receptor (beta chain) sequence along with its context. Its antigen is still unknown. This record belongs to a study of cytomegalovirus exposure and HLA in healthy donors (dated by TCRdb to the late 2010s). Describing the broader study: According to an earlier analysis of around 600 of the donors, 150 million to 200 million T cells yielded 120 million or so unique TCR beta sequences and approximately 300 Gb of sequence data. The T cell repertoires of 666 subjects were profiled by immunosequencing and related to cytomegalovirus serostatus. An early release that covered about 600 HLA-typed donors contained around 300 gigabases of sequencing data and tens of millions of unique TCR sequences. Rather than using new phenotypic data, the later analysis identified candidate immune exposures from TCR beta sequences and from how often those sequences occurred across donors. To study patterns of TCR occurrence, a later analysis re-analyzed previously published TCR beta repertoires from around 700 donors and added high-resolution HLA genotyping. Across approximately 400 genotyped donors of the cohort, an average of approximately 240,000 unique TCR beta nucleotide sequences per donor were sequenced, and 15% to 20% of those sequences were non-productive. The number of donors typed differed by locus, with about 629-630 for A, B, C, DRB1 and DQB1, roughly 520 for DQA1, approximately 580 for DPA1, and under 490 for DPB1. A later genetic analysis used genome-wide SNP genotypes for about three fifths of the 666 donors, treating that subset as a discovery cohort. Alongside the repertoire data, information on donor age, sex, ethnicity and CMV serostatus was compiled. HLA typing included class I and class II loci at four-digit resolution. Besides the first cohort of roughly 700 subjects, a separate validation cohort made up of roughly 130 different subjects was used. To predict cytomegalovirus infection status, the study brought together high-throughput TCR immunosequencing, statistical association of individual TCRs with disease status, and machine learning. The study aimed to test whether signatures of past pathogen exposure could be identified by cataloging public T cell receptors. In an earlier analysis of over 550 of the donors, high-throughput TCR beta sequencing was used to judge whether each TCR beta V gene segment behaved as functional or pseudogenic. All discovery cohort repertoires had been generated on a single sequencing platform. Roughly five DR-DQ haplotypes were handled as single units for association and clustering, since linkage in the cohort was strong. Among the roughly 400 genotyped donors, approximately 82% belonged to the genetic ancestry cluster associated with self-reported Caucasian donors.

The cohort comprised some 730 healthy bone marrow donors. At the time of sampling, every cohort member was nominally healthy, though immune exposures that went unrecorded were likely present. The donor tested CMV seronegative and was one of the 352 seronegative cohort members. Every donor gave a peripheral blood sample, and the peripheral blood mononuclear cells from that sample were used for TCR beta sequencing. Genomic DNA was extracted from the blood cell samples with the Qiagen DNeasy Blood Extraction Kit. What the study reported, not specific to this receptor: Only TCR beta chains were sequenced in this cohort, and the absence of alpha or paired-chain data limited detectable features. A few of the identified cytomegalovirus-associated TCR beta chains were confirmed in vitro to be specific for cytomegalovirus antigens. Most TCR sequences were seen in very few donors, while some public TCRs were found in many individuals. Because HLA typing was unavailable for some donors at each locus, only the typed subset was used in association tests. When HLA alleles, especially DR and DQ, strongly co-occurred, TCR associations were difficult to assign to individual alleles. Linkage disequilibrium might explain the correlated functional status among segregating V segments, but an unknown experimental factor could not be ruled out. Presence/absence analyses assumed roughly uniform sequencing depth across donors, an assumption that may not hold. In an earlier analysis of around 600 of the donors, most TCR beta V segments appeared in productive rearrangements about 87% or about 30% of the time, broadly matching IMGT annotations. The earlier analysis of 587 of the donors excluded 15 to 20 rarely observed V segments, including chromosome 9 orphons, because counts were too low. Specific HLA alleles were associated with roughly 16,000 TCR beta sequences at a false discovery rate of 0.05 in a later analysis. In a later genetic analysis, a missense DCLRE1C variant was associated with V-gene and J-gene trimming of TCR beta chains, and the association was replicated in an independent cohort. Cytomegalovirus status was reported to be diagnosed by the classifier with high specificity and sensitivity in both the original and validation cohorts. The study gave a list of under 200 TCR beta chains associated with cytomegalovirus. Most CMV-associated TCR beta chains appeared to be HLA-restricted in a later analysis, and the HLA associations seemed to be driven largely by CMV exposure. In a later genetic analysis, fewer N-insertions in productive TCRs were reported among donors in an Asian-associated ancestry cluster than the roughly 640-donor mean. A further reported finding was that TCR beta sequences accurately predicted the HLA-A and HLA-B alleles for most subjects in the first cohort. For the cohort, immune exposure information was limited to CMV serostatus. A later analysis found that TCR association rates varied across HLA loci, with DRB1 alleles showing the most associated TCRs and HLA-C alleles the fewest. A cluster of highly shared sequence variants was judged likely to be a technical artifact of the sequencing pipeline. Several of the top co-occurrence clusters appeared to be linked to parvovirus B19, influenza, CMV and Epstein-Barr virus, according to a later analysis. In a later analysis, HLA-associated TCR beta chains were found to be more clonally expanded and to have lower generation probabilities than equally common non-associated chains. According to the authors, the approach could potentially be generalized to other disease states and immunological phenotypes. Because the 87-base-pair reads could not distinguish some IMGT-functional V segments, including TRBV6-2 and TRBV6-3, those segments were excluded.

The CDR3 sequence holds 13 residues, the cysteine and phenylalanine included. Only the CDR3 portion is preserved as DNA: 39 bases, with reading frame beginning at the first base. Between the V and J ends, shortened by 3 bases and 5 bases respectively, the junction contains 12 bases. Looking up the germline V gene (reference sequence) yields CDR1 SGHNT and CDR2 YYREEE. The library was prepared using the immunoSEQ multiplex PCR assay. The multiplex PCR relied on a mix of 60 forward primers for TCR Vbeta segments and 13 reverse primers for TCR Jbeta segments. The CDR3 region of rearranged TCR beta genes was amplified from genomic DNA by a multiplex PCR assay. Amplified TCR beta libraries were sequenced as 87-base-pair reads on the Illumina HiSeq System. As for the authors' bioinformatics: In a later analysis, some 80 million unique TCR beta chains were counted across the approximately 640 repertoires, and roughly 11 million of these chains were shared by at least two donors. To remove PCR and sequencing errors, raw reads were error-corrected and collapsed into unique sequences using a nearest-neighbor algorithm that merged closely related sequences. Alignment of CDR3 sequences to IMGT reference sequences was used to assign V, D and J gene segments. For a sequence to be retained, at least a six-nucleotide match to both a V gene segment and a J gene segment was required. Rearrangements were classified as productive when the CDR3 lacked stop codons and remained in frame with V and J, and all other rearrangements were classified as non-productive. Following IMGT convention, CDR3 was defined as the stretch from the second conserved V-encoded cysteine up to the conserved J-encoded phenylalanine. The earlier analysis of some 550 of the donors excluded any sequence lacking an unambiguous match to a single V gene segment. In an earlier analysis of about 590 of the donors, a V segment was called functional when productive rearrangements were above 56.7%, and segregating when the standard deviation between donors exceeded 5%. A statistical classification framework was built to diagnose cytomegalovirus status from the catalog of TCR beta chain sequences. V and J gene assignment, in a later analysis, came from comparing TCR nucleotide sequences with IMGT/GENE-DB human TR gene sequences. A later analysis assigned CDR3 sequences and most-parsimonious VDJ recombination scenarios with the TCRdist pipeline. In a later analysis, each TCR beta chain was defined by its CDR3 amino acid sequence together with its V-gene family, and reads without a unique V-gene family were excluded. As a way to deal with suspected cross-contamination and a sequencing artifact, a later analysis dropped more than 500 nucleotide sequences that were highly shared and had low generation probability. In a later analysis, a clonal expansion index for each public chain was calculated from normalized within-repertoire ranks of inferred template counts. In a later analysis, generation probabilities were computed using a VDJ recombination model fitted to out-of-frame rearrangements, and the results were checked against IGoR. A later analysis scored TCR-TCR, TCR-HLA and TCR-CMV co-occurrence with hypergeometric tests, applying a repertoire-size bias correction to TCR pairs. A later analysis estimated false discovery rates by permuting HLA or CMV assignments 20 times. In a later analysis, co-occurring TCRs were grouped using DBSCAN, and TCRdist sequence similarity was added for clustering within HLA-allele-positive subsets. Repertoires with fewer than 30,000 or more than 120,000 public chains, plus five repertoires with anomalous nucleotide sharing, were excluded from co-occurrence clustering. TCRdb retrieved this table from immuneACCESS and kept in-frame rearrangements only. Not all clones are present; in checked studies, unresolved V genes account for under half, and no reason is known for the remainder. The V and J calls and clone size are taken from that table; D and trimming were inferred from the DNA. The table held for this sample gives approximately 100,000 clones. The top ten clones comprise about 0.58% of the sample.

The sequence was collected from a man aged 50 to 60 in good health and CMV-seronegative. The V gene is TRBV5-4 and the J gene is TRBJ2-7; TRBD1 is a weak D gene call, 6 bases matching. Sample: PBMCs. The DNA sequence is TGTGCCAGCAGCTGGAACCGGGACAACGAGCAGTACTTC. This sequence encodes CASSWNRDNEQYF.